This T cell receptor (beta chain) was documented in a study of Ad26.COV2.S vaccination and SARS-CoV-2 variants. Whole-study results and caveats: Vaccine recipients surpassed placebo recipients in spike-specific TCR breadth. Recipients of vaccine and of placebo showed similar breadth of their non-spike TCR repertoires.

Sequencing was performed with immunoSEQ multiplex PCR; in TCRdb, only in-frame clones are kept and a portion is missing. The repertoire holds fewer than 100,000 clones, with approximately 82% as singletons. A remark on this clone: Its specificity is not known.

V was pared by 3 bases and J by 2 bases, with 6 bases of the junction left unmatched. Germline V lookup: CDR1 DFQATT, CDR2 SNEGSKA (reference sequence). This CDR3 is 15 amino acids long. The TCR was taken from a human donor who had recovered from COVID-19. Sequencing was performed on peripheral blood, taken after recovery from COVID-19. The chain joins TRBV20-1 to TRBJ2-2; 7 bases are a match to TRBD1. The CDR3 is CSASPGQRNTGELFF. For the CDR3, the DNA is TGCAGTGCTAGTCCGGGACAGCGAAACACCGGGGAGCTGTTTTTT.